This T cell receptor (beta chain) was sequenced during a study of cytomegalovirus exposure and HLA in healthy donors. Primers included in the PCR were 60 Vbeta and 13 Jbeta primers. TCRdb's table, derived via immunoSEQ multiplex PCR, lists solely in-frame clones and lacks some. The sample lists 150,000 to 200,000 clones, about 78% occurring once. There are 13 residues in the CDR3. With 6 bases removed from V and 0 bases from J, the gap between germline ends came to 9 bases. The V gene's germline CDR1 is SQVTM and CDR2 ANQGSEA. The sequence came from a man aged 40-50 years in good health and CMV-seronegative. This chain connects TRBV29-1 to TRBJ2-1; D gene unclear. The source material was PBMCs. The CDR3, as DNA: TGCAGCGTCCGGGTGGGCTCCTACAATGAGCAGTTCTTC. Translating gives CSVRVGSYNEQFF.